This T cell receptor beta chain came from a study of graft-versus-host responses after intestinal transplantation. Turning to this clone: The antigen remains undetermined.

The V gene lost 7 bases and the J gene lost 1 base, with 8 bases spanning the gap. This CDR3 is 13 amino acids long. Looked up from germline, CDR1 is SGHRS and CDR2 is YFSETQ. TCRdb's table, derived via immunoSEQ multiplex PCR, lists solely in-frame clones and lacks some. The sample includes tens of thousands of clones, roughly nine tenths of them seen just once. The clonotype was recovered from a human donor who received an intestinal transplant. V and J are TRBV5-1 and TRBJ2-2; a weak D match, TRBD2 (5 bases). This sample comprised unstimulated CD4+ T cells sorted from spleen or lymph node cells, obtained before intestinal transplant. The DNA of the CDR3 is TGCGCCAGCGGGAGCCAGAACACCGGGGAGCTGTTTTTT. Translating gives CASGSQNTGELFF.